This is a list of T cell receptor beta chains from one sample in a study of blood T cells in healthy people across ages. MiXCR, run by TCRdb on the 5' RACE reads, gives a single entry per CDR3 protein. Counted here are about 900,000 distinct CDR3 sequences, roughly 43% occurring once; the ten biggest clones make up around an eighth. The specimen was blood. The receptors shown here come from a man aged 25-45 years in good health. CDR3s include the opening cysteine and the closing phenylalanine or tryptophan. Fields, in order: V gene, J gene, clone size, D gene, CDR3 protein, CDR3 DNA. The D gene is left open where the match is weak. Some rows mark clone size as missing; the rest say once, few, many or name a class of expanded clone.

>TRBV24-1|TRBJ2-3|-|TRBD2
CATSETGLAGLTDTQYF
TGTGCCACCAGTGAAACGGGACTAGCGGGACTCACAGATACGCAGTATTTT
>TRBV28|TRBJ2-2|few|-
CASRLNTGELFF
TGTGCCAGCCGATTGAACACCGGGGAGCTGTTTTTT
>TRBV2|TRBJ2-1|few|TRBD2
CASSGTSGASYNEQFF
TGTGCCAGCAGTGGGACTAGCGGGGCCTCCTACAATGAGCAGTTCTTC
>TRBV7-9|TRBJ1-4|-|TRBD1
CASSLPPGQGATNEKLFF
TGTGCCAGCAGCTTACCTCCGGGACAGGGGGCAACTAATGAAAAACTGTTTTTT
>TRBV6-5|TRBJ1-1|-|-
CASRPGTTLNTEAFF
TGTGCCAGCAGGCCTGGGACAACTCTTAACACTGAAGCTTTCTTT
>TRBV4-2|TRBJ2-6|few|-
CASSRQFFSGANVLTF
TGTGCCAGCAGTCGACAGTTCTTCTCTGGGGCCAACGTCCTGACTTTC
>TRBV7-2|TRBJ2-4|few|-
CASSSYTNIQYF
TGTGCCAGCAGCTCTTACACAAACATTCAGTACTTC
>TRBV27|TRBJ2-7|few|TRBD1
CASSFNDRGSEQYF
TGTGCCAGCAGTTTTAATGACAGGGGAAGCGAGCAGTACTTC
>TRBV2|TRBJ2-5|-|-
CASSVTSRGAETQYF
TGTGCCAGCAGTGTAACTAGCAGGGGGGCAGAGACCCAGTACTTC
>TRBV7-3|TRBJ2-6|-|-
CASSLEGFGSGANVLTF
TGTGCCAGCAGCTTAGAGGGCTTCGGTTCCGGGGCCAACGTCCTGACTTTC
>TRBV20-1|TRBJ1-2|-|TRBD1
CSADTRDRGRGYTF
TGCAGTGCTGACACCCGGGACAGGGGAAGAGGCTACACCTTC
>TRBV20-1|TRBJ1-5|-|-
CSAREYRDQPQHF
TGCAGTGCTAGAGAGTACAGGGATCAGCCCCAGCATTTT
>TRBV12-3/TRBV12-4|TRBJ2-7|few|TRBD1
CASRSGQVSSYEQYF
TGTGCCAGCAGATCCGGACAGGTGAGCTCCTACGAGCAGTACTTC
>TRBV11-2|TRBJ2-1|many|-
CASSLGSNEQFF
TGTGCCAGCAGCCTCGGGAGCAATGAGCAGTTCTTC
>TRBV30|TRBJ2-5|-|-
CAWSWGTETQYF
TGTGCCTGGAGTTGGGGGACGGAGACCCAGTACTTC
>TRBV2|TRBJ2-1|many|TRBD1
CASSGQGSYNEQFF
TGTGCCAGCAGCGGACAGGGTTCCTACAATGAGCAGTTCTTC
>TRBV6-5|TRBJ1-1|many|-
CASSYGDTEAFF
TGTGCCAGCAGCTACGGGGACACTGAAGCTTTCTTT
>TRBV28|TRBJ1-2|many|-
CASSFGDPYGYTF
TGTGCCAGCAGTTTTGGTGACCCCTATGGCTACACCTTC
>TRBV4-2|TRBJ2-5|-|-
CASSQDLREETQYF
TGTGCCAGCAGCCAAGATCTTCGGGAAGAGACCCAGTACTTC
>TRBV18|TRBJ2-7|-|-
CASSDQDSLTYEQYF
TGTGCCAGCTCGGACCAGGACAGCCTAACCTACGAGCAGTACTTC
>TRBV12-3/TRBV12-4|TRBJ2-7|once|TRBD1
CASSLASRGREQYF
TGTGCCAGCAGTTTAGCGTCCAGGGGGCGTGAGCAGTACTTC
>TRBV20-1|TRBJ1-2|-|-
CSALVGAVRGSYTF
TGCAGTGCTCTAGTAGGGGCGGTGCGGGGTAGCTACACCTTC
>TRBV20-1|TRBJ2-7|-|-
CSARADPYEQYF
TGCAGTGCTAGAGCGGACCCCTACGAGCAGTACTTC
>TRBV7-9|TRBJ2-7|-|-
CASGGSGGLRISYEQYF
TGTGCCAGCGGAGGATCCGGAGGCTTGAGAATCTCCTACGAGCAGTACTTC
>TRBV20-1|TRBJ2-7|-|-
CSARASQVPTYEQYF
TGCAGTGCTAGGGCCTCACAGGTGCCCACCTACGAGCAGTACTTC
>TRBV7-2|TRBJ2-3|-|TRBD2
CASSPSLRGGRRSDTQYF
TGTGCCAGCAGCCCTTCACTCCGGGGGGGCAGGAGGTCAGATACGCAGTATTTT